This T cell receptor (beta chain) stems from a study of siplizumab effects on memory and regulatory T cells. The table came from immunoSEQ multiplex PCR; TCRdb's copy has only in-frame clones and leaves some out. Here the sample spans approximately 100,000 clones, around nine tenths being singletons. Study-level points and caveats: There was no confirmation of the suppressive function of proliferating Tregs from siplizumab cultures. An assignable naive or memory phenotype was lacking in roughly 75-96% of proliferating CD4+ or CD8+ clones. Of the alloreactive clones, only a minor fraction mapped to unstimulated subsets. The naive T cell population seemed more diverse than memory cells and seemed a major contributor to the alloresponse.

Details on this clone: Its cognate antigen is unknown. Other nucleotide sequences from this sample produce the same CDR3.

Germline CDR1 KGHSH, CDR2 LQKENI. The V and J ends lost 1 base and 0 bases respectively, with 6 bases between them. CDR3 size: 15 residues. The chain couples TRBV18 to TRBJ2-2; no firm D call. This TCR was recovered from a human donor in good health. Sequenced: non-Treg CD4+ T cells sorted from blood. This CDR3 is CASSPRQANTGELFF. CDR3 coding DNA: TGTGCCAGCTCACCACGGCAAGCGAACACCGGGGAGCTGTTTTTT.